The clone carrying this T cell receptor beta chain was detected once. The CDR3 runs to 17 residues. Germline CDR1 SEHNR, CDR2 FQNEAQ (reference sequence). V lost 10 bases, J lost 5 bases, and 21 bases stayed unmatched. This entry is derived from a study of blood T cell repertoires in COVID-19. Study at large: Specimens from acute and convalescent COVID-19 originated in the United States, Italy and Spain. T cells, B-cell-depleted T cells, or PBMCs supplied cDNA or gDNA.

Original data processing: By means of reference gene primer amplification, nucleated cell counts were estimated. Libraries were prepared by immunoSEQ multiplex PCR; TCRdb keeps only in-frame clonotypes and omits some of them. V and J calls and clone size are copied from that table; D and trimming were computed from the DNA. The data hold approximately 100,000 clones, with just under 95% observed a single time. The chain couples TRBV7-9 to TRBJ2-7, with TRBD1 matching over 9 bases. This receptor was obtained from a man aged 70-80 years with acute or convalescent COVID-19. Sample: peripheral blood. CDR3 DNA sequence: TGTGCCACCTCAGGGGGCCCCGGGACAGGGTTCACCCACGAGCAGTACTTC. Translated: CATSGGPGTGFTHEQYF.